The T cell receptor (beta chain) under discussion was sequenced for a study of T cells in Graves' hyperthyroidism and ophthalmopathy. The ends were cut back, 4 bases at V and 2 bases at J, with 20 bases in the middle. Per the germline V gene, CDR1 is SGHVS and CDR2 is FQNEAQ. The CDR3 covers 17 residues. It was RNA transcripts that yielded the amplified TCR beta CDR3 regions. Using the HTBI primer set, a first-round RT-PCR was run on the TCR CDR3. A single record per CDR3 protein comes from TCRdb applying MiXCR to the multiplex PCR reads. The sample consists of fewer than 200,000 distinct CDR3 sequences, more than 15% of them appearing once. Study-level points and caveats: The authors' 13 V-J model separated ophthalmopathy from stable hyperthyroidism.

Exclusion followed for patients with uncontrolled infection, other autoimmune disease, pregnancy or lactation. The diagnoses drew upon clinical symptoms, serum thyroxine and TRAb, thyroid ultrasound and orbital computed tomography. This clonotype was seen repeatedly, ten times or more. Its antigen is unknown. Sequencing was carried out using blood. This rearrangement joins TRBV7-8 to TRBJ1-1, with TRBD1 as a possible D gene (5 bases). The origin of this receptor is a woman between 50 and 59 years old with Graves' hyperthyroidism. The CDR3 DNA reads TGTGCCAGCAGCTCAAAGGGTCGGGGGGTCCCCAACACTGAAGCTTTCTTT. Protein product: CASSSKGRGVPNTEAFF.